The clone carrying this T cell receptor (beta chain) appeared a few times. Its antigen is currently unknown. The data originate from a study of naive and memory T cell subsets. Study results and limitations: A few larger clonotypes appeared in naive repertoires, especially CD8, possibly memory cells re-expressing CD45RA. The power law exponent of TCR abundance differed between naive and memory cells.

An equimolar mix of two oligonucleotides served as the beta constant-region primer for TRBC1 and TRBC2. Four rounds of PCR amplified the ligated cDNA using nested alpha and beta constant-region primers plus SP2. MiXCR, run by TCRdb on the UMI-ligation and nested PCR reads, gives a single entry per CDR3 protein. The repertoire holds 120,000 to 150,000 distinct CDR3 sequences, 15% to 20% seen once, with 0.14% to 0.15% in the top ten. This clonotype originated in a human donor in good health. Sequencing was done on a sample of naive CD4+ T cells from blood.

The CDR3 loop reads CASSAPTLTSGRETQYF. CDR3 nucleotide sequence: TGTGCCAGCAGTGCACCAACCCTGACTAGCGGCAGAGAGACCCAGTACTTC. This rearrangement joins TRBV12-3 or TRBV12-4 to TRBJ2-5; TRBD2 aligns across 9 bases. This CDR3 comprises 17 residues. Losses at the gene ends were 5 bases for V and 4 bases for J; bases not matched to a gene: 14.